Listed here is a single T cell receptor (beta chain). Antigen unknown. The V end lost 3 bases, the J end lost 5 bases, and 14 bases lay between the germline ends. Germline values: CDR1 MDHEN, CDR2 SYDVKM. The CDR3 runs to 14 residues. This sample stems from a study of T cell responses to AZD1222 COVID-19 vaccine. Study-level points and caveats: Two AZD1222 doses significantly raised spike-specific TCR breadth and depth over controls. Repertoires were obtained solely post-peak T cell response.

TCRdb's copy holds only in-frame clones and misses some; the assay was immunoSEQ multiplex PCR. This sample yields some 80,000 clones, of which about three quarters are seen a single time; approximately 27% belongs to the top ten. The rearrangement uses TRBV28 and TRBJ2-7; D is perhaps TRBD1 (5 bases). This sample comprised peripheral blood, obtained 28 days after the second dose of the MenACWY control vaccine. This sequence was found in an adult who received the MenACWY meningococcal vaccine as a control. CDR3 sequence: CASSLPLDSHEQYF. CDR3 in DNA: TGTGCCAGCAGTTTGCCGCTCGACAGTCACGAGCAGTACTTC.